The source of this T cell receptor beta chain is a study of T-cell memory formation after mild COVID-19. Background on the study: Most TCR clusters belonged to a single donor.

TCRdb reprocessed the 5' RACE reads via MiXCR and lists one record per CDR3 protein. This table holds more than 100,000 distinct CDR3 sequences, about 18% found once. This CDR3 contains 13 residues. V was pared by 2 bases and J by 6 bases, with 9 bases between. Looked up from germline, CDR1 is SGDLS and CDR2 is YYNGEE. The chain uses TRBV9 and TRBJ2-1; a possible D gene is TRBD1 (5 bases). Sequencing was done on a sample of PBMCs or a T cell subset sorted from them (not recorded which). The TCR comes from a man younger than 35 who had mild COVID-19 (a few samples of this study predate the infection). Cell type and time point are not known. The CDR3 DNA reads TGTGCCAGCAGCGTCCAGGGCATCAATGAGCAGTTCTTC. This codes for CASSVQGINEQFF.